These 6 T cell receptor beta chains share one sample of origin, sequenced in a study of shared clonotypes between healthy human individuals. The protocol was immunoSEQ multiplex PCR, while the TCRdb copy is restricted to in-frame clones and leaves out a portion. Of about 980,000 clones in the sample, 70% to 85% were seen once. The specimen was memory CD4+ T cells sorted from blood. Regarding subset: CD45RA-negative fraction. Every receptor here comes from a man aged 18 to 29 in good health.

This chain joins TRBV5-8 and TRBJ2-7; D not certain. CDR1 and CDR2 (germline): SGHTS, YDEGEE. The CDR3 sequence is 13 residues long. The V end was cut by 3 bases, the J end by 2 bases, with 9 bases between. CDR3 amino acids: CASSSDKTYEQYF. The CDR3, as DNA: TGTGCCAGCAGCTCTGACAAAACCTACGAGCAGTACTTC.

This clone was seen a few times. The chain couples TRBV19 to TRBJ2-3; D may be TRBD2 (5 bases). The CDR3 contains 15 residues. Germline CDR1 is LNHDA and CDR2 is SQIVND (reference sequence). Trimming took off 6 bases at V and 0 bases at J, with 13 bases between the two ends. The CDR3 spells CASSIGVGSTDTQYF. The CDR3 DNA follows: TGTGCCAGTAGCATCGGGGTGGGGAGCACAGATACGCAGTATTTT.

CDR3: CASAGTMGLTQYF. The CDR3 bases are TGCGCCAGCGCGGGGACTATGGGGTTGACGCAGTATTTT. This chain connects TRBV5-1 to TRBJ2-3, with 7 bases that match TRBD2. Germline V gives CDR1 SGHRS, CDR2 YFSETQ. The V gene end was trimmed by 7 bases and the J gene end by 9 bases; junction bases not matched to a gene: 11. CDR3 size: 13 residues.

This clone has just a few counts. J is TRBJ1-5 and V is TRBV30, with no clear D. CDR1 and CDR2 from the germline V gene are GTSNPN and SVGIG (reference sequence). The CDR3 sequence is 13 residues long. Trimming took off 5 bases at V and 0 bases at J, with 8 bases between the two ends. In DNA form, the CDR3 reads TGTGCCTGGGCCTCGAGTAGCAATCAGCCCCAGCATTTT. Protein: CAWASSSNQPQHF.

This chain joins TRBV5-6 and TRBJ1-5, with D perhaps TRBD1 (6 bases). The V end was cut by 0 bases, the J end by 2 bases, with 15 bases between. Germline V gene lookup returns CDR1 SGHDT and CDR2 YYEEEE. This CDR3 is 17 amino acids long. The CDR3 DNA reads TGTGCCAGCAGCTTGGGTGGAGGGGGGAAGGGCAATCAGCCCCAGCATTTT. Its translation is CASSLGGGGKGNQPQHF.

This clone was counted ten times or more. The genes are TRBV28 and TRBJ2-7; TRBD1 matches at 12 bases. The CDR3 consists of 15 residues. The J segment lost 5 bases and the V segment lost 2 bases, leaving 4 bases of the junction unmatched. CDR1 and CDR2 from the germline V gene are MDHEN and SYDVKM. Here the CDR3 DNA reads TGTGCCAGCAGTTTAGGGGGGACAGGGGGCAACGAGCAGTACTTC. This translates into CASSLGGTGGNEQYF.